This T cell receptor beta chain derives from a study of blood T cell repertoires in COVID-19. J gave up 4 bases and V 4 bases, and 6 bases lay outside the gene matches. Germline CDR1 MNHEY, CDR2 SVGAGI. The CDR3 has 15 residues. The protocol was immunoSEQ multiplex PCR, while the TCRdb copy is restricted to in-frame clones and leaves out a portion. The table lists 200,000 to 300,000 clones, approximately 84% of them singletons, with 8.6% in the top ten. The receptor was derived from a human donor in a cohort sampled during active COVID-19. The chain recombines TRBV6-5 with TRBJ2-2; 7 nucleotides line up with TRBD1. The source material was peripheral blood. The CDR3 DNA is TGTGCCAGCAGTTTGGGACAGACGGGCACCGGGGAGCTGTTTTTT. Translation gives CASSLGQTGTGELFF.